This T cell receptor (beta chain) appears in the sequencing data of a study of T cells in tuberculosis. In the study overall: T cells were selected with CD1B tetramers loaded with glucose monomycolate.

TCRdb's copy holds only in-frame clones and misses some; the assay was immunoSEQ multiplex PCR. The sample shows approximately 88,000 clones, approximately 90% of them seen only once. Study-wide results and caveats: Low-affinity CD1B-GMM tetramer-binding T cells may have been missed.

Thawed, overnight-rested PBMC were stained with GMM-loaded CD1B tetramer, viability dye and anti-CD3, then sorted. C32 glucose monomycolate from Rhodococcus equi was loaded onto the CD1B tetramers. This sequence was found in an adult woman with latent tuberculosis. The sequencing input was CD1b-GMM tetramer-negative cells sorted from PBMCs.

CDR3 residues: CASSPGDGADTQYF. The CDR3 coding sequence is TGTGCCAGCAGCCCGGGGGACGGGGCAGATACGCAGTATTTT. The rearrangement joins TRBV27 to TRBJ2-3; tentative D call: TRBD2 (6 bases). V gave up 6 bases and J gave up 4 bases, with 14 bases separating them. The CDR3 is 14 amino acids. Looked up from germline, CDR1 is MNHEY and CDR2 is SMNVEV (reference sequence).